Listed below are T cell receptor beta chains from one sample, sequenced in a study of T cell changes during pregnancy in multiple sclerosis. Repertoires were generated with immunoSEQ multiplex PCR, while TCRdb's copy carries only in-frame clones and drops some. Counted here are 50,000 to 60,000 clones, 75% to 95% occurring once; the ten biggest clones make up 3.6%. The sequenced sample was peripheral blood, obtained after pregnancy. Receptors originate from a female donor in good health, enrolled as a control in a pregnancy study. CDR3s include the opening cysteine and the closing phenylalanine or tryptophan. A D gene is named only where the DNA matches it firmly. Rows may omit the clone size; those that give it use once, few, many or a size class.

V gene: TRBV10-3; clone size: few; J gene: TRBJ1-1; D gene: -; CDR3 DNA: TGTGCCATCAGCCGCGACAGACTGAACACTGAAGCTTTCTTT; CDR3 protein: CAISRDRLNTEAFF
V gene: TRBV25-1; clone size: -; J gene: TRBJ1-5; D gene: -; CDR3 DNA: TGTGCCAGCAGTGGCGACAGCTTTAGCAATCAGCCCCAGCATTTT; CDR3 protein: CASSGDSFSNQPQHF
V gene: TRBV19; clone size: once; J gene: TRBJ2-3; D gene: TRBD1; CDR3 DNA: TGTGCCAGTAGTATCGCCGGGACAGGGGGAGATACGCAGTATTTT; CDR3 protein: CASSIAGTGGDTQYF
V gene: TRBV11-1; clone size: few; J gene: TRBJ1-1; D gene: -; CDR3 DNA: TGTGCCAGCAGCTCGAGGGACACCGGGGTGAGAGCTTTCTTT; CDR3 protein: CASSSRDTGVRAFF
V gene: TRBV25-1; clone size: -; J gene: TRBJ1-2; D gene: TRBD1; CDR3 DNA: TGTGCCAGCAGTGAATCTGAGGGGACAGCCTATGGCTACACCTTC; CDR3 protein: CASSESEGTAYGYTF
V gene: TRBV9; clone size: -; J gene: TRBJ2-3; D gene: -; CDR3 DNA: TGTGCCAGCAGCGTAGGGTCTATCACAGATACGCAGTATTTT; CDR3 protein: CASSVGSITDTQYF
V gene: TRBV6-1; clone size: -; J gene: TRBJ1-5; D gene: -; CDR3 DNA: TGTGCCAGCTTGAGATGGGGGGTTGGCAATCAGCCCCAGCATTTT; CDR3 protein: CASLRWGVGNQPQHF
V gene: TRBV7-2; clone size: -; J gene: TRBJ2-2; D gene: TRBD1; CDR3 DNA: TGTGCCAGCAGGGAACAGGGGGGCACCGGGGAGCTGTTTTTT; CDR3 protein: CASREQGGTGELFF
V gene: TRBV28; clone size: -; J gene: TRBJ2-5; D gene: TRBD2; CDR3 DNA: TGTGCCAGCTCTCCCGGGACTAGCGGGAGGGGGTACCAAGAGACCCAGTACTTC; CDR3 protein: CASSPGTSGRGYQETQYF
V gene: TRBV7-2; clone size: -; J gene: TRBJ1-4; D gene: TRBD1; CDR3 DNA: TGTGCCAGCAGAAGGACAGGGGGTGAAAAACTGTTTTTT; CDR3 protein: CASRRTGGEKLFF
V gene: TRBV5-8; clone size: -; J gene: TRBJ1-4; D gene: TRBD1; CDR3 DNA: TGTGCCAGCAGCCACAGGGGAAACGGAGAAAAACTGTTTTTT; CDR3 protein: CASSHRGNGEKLFF
V gene: TRBV7-2; clone size: -; J gene: TRBJ2-6; D gene: -; CDR3 DNA: TGTGCCAGCAGCTTAGCGGGGAGGCTCGCTGGGGCCAACGTCCTGACTTTC; CDR3 protein: CASSLAGRLAGANVLTF
V gene: TRBV15; clone size: -; J gene: TRBJ2-2; D gene: -; CDR3 DNA: TGTGCCACCAGCAGAGTTGGGGGAGGCGGGACCGGGGAGCTGTTTTTT; CDR3 protein: CATSRVGGGGTGELFF
V gene: TRBV5-1; clone size: -; J gene: TRBJ1-1; D gene: -; CDR3 DNA: TGCGCCAGCAGCTTTCAGGGGAGAACTGAAGCTTTCTTT; CDR3 protein: CASSFQGRTEAFF
V gene: TRBV5-1; clone size: -; J gene: TRBJ1-2; D gene: -; CDR3 DNA: TGCGCCAGCAGCCCCGGGGAGGGGATGAATGGCTACACCTTC; CDR3 protein: CASSPGEGMNGYTF
V gene: TRBV5-1; clone size: -; J gene: TRBJ2-7; D gene: TRBD2; CDR3 DNA: TGCGCCAGCAGCTTGGAGGTGGGAGGGATTAAAGATGCGCAGTACTTC; CDR3 protein: CASSLEVGGIKDAQYF
V gene: TRBV21-1; clone size: -; J gene: TRBJ1-2; D gene: -; CDR3 DNA: TGTGCCAGCAGCCTCATAGGAAGGACAGGGGTTGGCTACACCTTC; CDR3 protein: CASSLIGRTGVGYTF
V gene: TRBV14; clone size: -; J gene: TRBJ2-7; D gene: -; CDR3 DNA: TGTGCCAGCAGCTTTAGCGGCCACGAGCAGTACTTC; CDR3 protein: CASSFSGHEQYF
V gene: TRBV2; clone size: once; J gene: TRBJ1-2; D gene: -; CDR3 DNA: TGTGCCAGTGCGACAGGTCGCTATGGCTACACCTTC; CDR3 protein: CASATGRYGYTF
V gene: TRBV11-2; clone size: few; J gene: TRBJ1-1; D gene: -; CDR3 DNA: TGTGCCAGCAGCTTAAGCAGGACCGGGGGACTGAACACTGAAGCTTTCTTT; CDR3 protein: CASSLSRTGGLNTEAFF
V gene: TRBV7-8; clone size: -; J gene: TRBJ2-7; D gene: -; CDR3 DNA: TGTGCCAGCAGCCATAGGGGGGGTTGGGCCTACGAGCAGTACTTC; CDR3 protein: CASSHRGGWAYEQYF
V gene: TRBV7-2; clone size: once; J gene: TRBJ1-5; D gene: -; CDR3 DNA: TGTGCCAGCAGCTCACAGCCCGGGCGGGATCAGCCCCAGCATTTT; CDR3 protein: CASSSQPGRDQPQHF
V gene: TRBV23-1; clone size: -; J gene: TRBJ1-5; D gene: TRBD1; CDR3 DNA: TGCGCCAGCAGTCACCCGGGACAGGGAAAGAGCAATCAGCCCCAGCATTTT; CDR3 protein: CASSHPGQGKSNQPQHF
V gene: TRBV2; clone size: -; J gene: TRBJ1-3; D gene: -; CDR3 DNA: TGTGCCAGCAGAGGGAGGGGAAACACCATATATTTT; CDR3 protein: CASRGRGNTIYF
V gene: TRBV5-1; clone size: -; J gene: TRBJ2-6; D gene: TRBD1; CDR3 DNA: TGCGCCAGCAGCTTGTTTGGACAGGTGAACTCTGGGGCCAACGTCCTGACTTTC; CDR3 protein: CASSLFGQVNSGANVLTF
V gene: TRBV19; clone size: -; J gene: TRBJ1-5; D gene: TRBD1; CDR3 DNA: TGTGCCAGTAGTGTTATTCCGGGACAGGGGAAGGAACAGCCCCAGCATTTT; CDR3 protein: CASSVIPGQGKEQPQHF
V gene: TRBV12-5; clone size: -; J gene: TRBJ2-7; D gene: -; CDR3 DNA: TGTGCTAGTGGACCGGACGGGACCTACGAGCAGTACTTC; CDR3 protein: CASGPDGTYEQYF
V gene: TRBV4-2; clone size: -; J gene: TRBJ1-3; D gene: TRBD1; CDR3 DNA: TGTGCCAGCAGCCAAGATCGTCTAATTGCCGGGACAGGGTATCTCTCTGGAAACACCATATATTTT; CDR3 protein: CASSQDRLIAGTGYLSGNTIYF
V gene: TRBV19; clone size: -; J gene: TRBJ2-5; D gene: TRBD1; CDR3 DNA: TGTGCCAGTAGCCCCGACCAGGGGGCAGGCGAGACCCAGTACTTC; CDR3 protein: CASSPDQGAGETQYF
V gene: TRBV7-2; clone size: -; J gene: TRBJ2-7; D gene: TRBD2; CDR3 DNA: TGTGCCAGCAGCTTACAGCGGGGGTCCTACGAGCAGTACTTC; CDR3 protein: CASSLQRGSYEQYF
V gene: TRBV7-9; clone size: -; J gene: TRBJ1-1; D gene: TRBD1; CDR3 DNA: TGTGCCAGCAGCCAGGCCCAGGGGGCAGACACTGAAGCTTTCTTT; CDR3 protein: CASSQAQGADTEAFF
V gene: TRBV6-5; clone size: -; J gene: TRBJ1-1; D gene: TRBD1; CDR3 DNA: TGTGCCAGCAGTTCCTGGGACAGTCTAAACACTGAAGCTTTCTTT; CDR3 protein: CASSSWDSLNTEAFF
V gene: TRBV19; clone size: -; J gene: TRBJ2-7; D gene: TRBD1; CDR3 DNA: TGTGCCAGTAGTCCTACGGGACAGGGGAACTACGAGCAGTACTTC; CDR3 protein: CASSPTGQGNYEQYF
V gene: TRBV11-3; clone size: -; J gene: TRBJ2-7; D gene: TRBD2; CDR3 DNA: TGTGCCAGCAGCTCGGGACTAATCCACTACGAGCAGTACTTC; CDR3 protein: CASSSGLIHYEQYF
V gene: TRBV25-1; clone size: -; J gene: TRBJ2-5; D gene: TRBD1; CDR3 DNA: TGTGCCAGCAGTGGCCCTGACAGGGGCGCTGGGGAGACCCAGTACTTC; CDR3 protein: CASSGPDRGAGETQYF
V gene: TRBV5-6; clone size: -; J gene: TRBJ2-7; D gene: TRBD2; CDR3 DNA: TGTGCCAGCAGCTTCTTTGGACTAGCGGTCCTCACCTACGAGCAGTACTTC; CDR3 protein: CASSFFGLAVLTYEQYF
V gene: TRBV7-2; clone size: -; J gene: TRBJ2-7; D gene: TRBD2; CDR3 DNA: TGTGCCAGCAGCTTAAGGAGGGCCGGGGGGGAGCAGTACTTC; CDR3 protein: CASSLRRAGGEQYF
V gene: TRBV6-1; clone size: -; J gene: TRBJ1-5; D gene: -; CDR3 DNA: TGTGCCAGCAGTGAAGGTCAGGGGAATCAGCCCCAGCATTTT; CDR3 protein: CASSEGQGNQPQHF
V gene: TRBV7-2; clone size: -; J gene: TRBJ2-7; D gene: TRBD1; CDR3 DNA: TGTGCCAGCAGCTGGGGACAGTCGGGGGAGCAGTACTTC; CDR3 protein: CASSWGQSGEQYF
V gene: TRBV7-2; clone size: -; J gene: TRBJ2-3; D gene: -; CDR3 DNA: TGTGCCAGCAGCTTAGGTGGGGGGGCAGCAGATACGCAGTATTTT; CDR3 protein: CASSLGGGAADTQYF
V gene: TRBV19; clone size: -; J gene: TRBJ1-1; D gene: -; CDR3 DNA: TGTGCCAGTAGTATAGCGGGGGTCACTGAAGCTTTCTTT; CDR3 protein: CASSIAGVTEAFF
V gene: TRBV9; clone size: few; J gene: TRBJ2-1; D gene: TRBD2; CDR3 DNA: TGTGCCAGCGGGGGGGGAGGGCCTCACAATGAGCAGTTCTTC; CDR3 protein: CASGGGGPHNEQFF
V gene: TRBV27; clone size: -; J gene: TRBJ1-2; D gene: -; CDR3 DNA: TGTGCCAGCAGCGCCCTAACAGGCTCCTATGGCTACACCTTC; CDR3 protein: CASSALTGSYGYTF
V gene: TRBV9; clone size: -; J gene: TRBJ2-2; D gene: -; CDR3 DNA: TGTGCCAGCAGCGTATCAGGGAACACCGGGGAGCTGTTTTTT; CDR3 protein: CASSVSGNTGELFF
V gene: TRBV11-2; clone size: -; J gene: TRBJ1-5; D gene: -; CDR3 DNA: TGTGCCAGCAGCTTAGATCGGGAAGTTTGGCAGCCCCAGCATTTT; CDR3 protein: CASSLDREVWQPQHF
V gene: TRBV7-8; clone size: -; J gene: TRBJ1-5; D gene: -; CDR3 DNA: TGTGCCAGCAGCTTAGCCCGACAGGTCAATCAGCCCCAGCATTTT; CDR3 protein: CASSLARQVNQPQHF
V gene: TRBV7-2; clone size: -; J gene: TRBJ1-2; D gene: TRBD1; CDR3 DNA: TGTGCCAGCAGCCTATTCGACAGGGTAGACGGCTACACCTTC; CDR3 protein: CASSLFDRVDGYTF
V gene: TRBV6-1; clone size: -; J gene: TRBJ1-1; D gene: -; CDR3 DNA: TGTGCCAGCAGTGAAGCGCCAGGGGTTGGGACTGAAGCTTTCTTT; CDR3 protein: CASSEAPGVGTEAFF
V gene: TRBV19; clone size: -; J gene: TRBJ2-5; D gene: TRBD2; CDR3 DNA: TGTGCCAGTAGTATAGATAAAAGGAGCGGGAGCGAGACCCAGTACTTC; CDR3 protein: CASSIDKRSGSETQYF
V gene: TRBV28; clone size: -; J gene: TRBJ1-1; D gene: TRBD1; CDR3 DNA: TGTGCCAGCAGTTCTCCGACAGGGGGCGGCACTGAAGCTTTCTTT; CDR3 protein: CASSSPTGGGTEAFF
V gene: TRBV14; clone size: once; J gene: TRBJ2-6; D gene: -; CDR3 DNA: TGTGCCAGCAGCCAAGGAAGGAGGATAGGGGCCAACGTCCTGACTTTC; CDR3 protein: CASSQGRRIGANVLTF
V gene: TRBV19; clone size: -; J gene: TRBJ2-2; D gene: TRBD2; CDR3 DNA: TGTGCCAGTAGTATCTGGACTAGCGGGATCGCGAACACCGGGGAGCTGTTTTTT; CDR3 protein: CASSIWTSGIANTGELFF
V gene: TRBV5-1; clone size: -; J gene: TRBJ1-1; D gene: -; CDR3 DNA: TGCGCCAGCAGTCCCCAGGGAAGTGAAGCTTTCTTT; CDR3 protein: CASSPQGSEAFF
V gene: TRBV10-3; clone size: -; J gene: TRBJ2-7; D gene: TRBD2; CDR3 DNA: TGTGCCATCGGGGCCGGACTAGCGGGAGGGAGTAGCGAGCAGTACTTC; CDR3 protein: CAIGAGLAGGSSEQYF
V gene: TRBV4-1; clone size: -; J gene: TRBJ2-2; D gene: TRBD2; CDR3 DNA: TGCGCCAGCAGCCCCTTGCGGGGGGCTCGAGGCACCGGGGAGCTGTTTTTT; CDR3 protein: CASSPLRGARGTGELFF
V gene: TRBV29-1; clone size: -; J gene: TRBJ1-2; D gene: -; CDR3 DNA: TGCAGCGTTGAGTTCCAGGGAAGCTATGGCTACACCTTC; CDR3 protein: CSVEFQGSYGYTF
V gene: TRBV7-9; clone size: -; J gene: TRBJ1-2; D gene: -; CDR3 DNA: TGTGCCAGCAGCCCGGGCGTTGTAGGGGGAGGCTACACCTTC; CDR3 protein: CASSPGVVGGGYTF